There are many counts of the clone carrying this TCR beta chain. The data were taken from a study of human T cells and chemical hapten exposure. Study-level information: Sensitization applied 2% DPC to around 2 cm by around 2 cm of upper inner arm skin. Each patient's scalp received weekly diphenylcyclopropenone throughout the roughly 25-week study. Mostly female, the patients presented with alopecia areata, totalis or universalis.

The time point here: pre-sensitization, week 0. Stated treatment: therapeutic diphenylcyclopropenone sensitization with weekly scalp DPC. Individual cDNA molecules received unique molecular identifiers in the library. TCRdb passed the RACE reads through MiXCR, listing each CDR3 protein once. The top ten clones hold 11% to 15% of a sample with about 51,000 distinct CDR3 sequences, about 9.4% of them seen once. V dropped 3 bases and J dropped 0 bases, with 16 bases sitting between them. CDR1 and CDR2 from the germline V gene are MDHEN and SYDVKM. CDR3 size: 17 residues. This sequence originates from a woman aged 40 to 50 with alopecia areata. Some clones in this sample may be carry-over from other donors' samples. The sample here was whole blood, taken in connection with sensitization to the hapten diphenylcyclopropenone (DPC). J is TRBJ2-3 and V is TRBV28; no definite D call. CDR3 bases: TGTGCCAGCAGTTTTCCCCAACCAGAGGCCAGCACAGATACGCAGTATTTT. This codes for CASSFPQPEASTDTQYF.